This T cell receptor (beta chain) was obtained from a study of PD-1 blockade in classical Hodgkin lymphoma. As for time point: newly diagnosed, previously untreated cHL patient sample. PBMCs were thawed, and CD8+ T cells were then isolated from them by magnetic negative selection. Researchers used newly diagnosed, untreated classical Hodgkin lymphoma PBMCs for comparison. The V segment lost 6 bases and the J segment 0 bases; nucleotides outside the gene matches: 18. This CDR3 comprises 19 residues. CDR1 is MNHEY, CDR2 SMNVEV, per germline (reference sequence). Findings and limits, study-wide: Although disease activity or prior therapy may be involved, causes of the repertoire differences remain undefined. In newly diagnosed patients, baseline TCR diversity was reportedly below that of healthy donors.

Profiled with immunoSEQ multiplex PCR; TCRdb holds only in-frame clones, not every one. The sample has some 5,400 clones; roughly nine tenths are singletons. Comment on this clone: Its specificity is unknown.

The source of this sequence is a human donor with classical Hodgkin lymphoma. The sequenced sample consisted of CD8+ T cells from blood. This chain uses TRBV27 with TRBJ2-3; 7 bases agree with TRBD1. The CDR3 DNA reads TGTGCCAGCAGCCCCCTACAAGGATTTAGGGGGCGAAGCACAGATACGCAGTATTTT. Protein product: CASSPLQGFRGRSTDTQYF.